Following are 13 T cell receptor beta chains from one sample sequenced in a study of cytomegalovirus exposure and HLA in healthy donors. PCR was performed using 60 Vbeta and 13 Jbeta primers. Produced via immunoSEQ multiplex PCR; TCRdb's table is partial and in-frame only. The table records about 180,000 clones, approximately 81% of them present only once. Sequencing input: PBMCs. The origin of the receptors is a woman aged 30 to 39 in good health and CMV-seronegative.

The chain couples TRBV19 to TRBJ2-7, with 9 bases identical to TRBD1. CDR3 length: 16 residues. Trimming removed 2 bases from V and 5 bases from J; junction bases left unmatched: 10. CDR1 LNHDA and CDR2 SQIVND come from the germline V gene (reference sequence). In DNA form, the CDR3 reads TGTGCCAGTAGTATAACCCCGGGACAGGGTTCACACGAGCAGTACTTC. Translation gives CASSITPGQGSHEQYF. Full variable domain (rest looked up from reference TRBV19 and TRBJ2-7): DGGITQSPKYLFRKEGQNVTLSCEQNLNHDAMYWYRQDPGQGLRLIYYSQIVNDFQKGDIAEGYSVSREKKESFPLTVTSAQKNPTAFYLCASSITPGQGSHEQYFGPGTRLTVT.

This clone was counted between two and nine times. The CDR3 sequence is CASRAGTGYNQPQHF. CDR3 bases: TGTGCCAGCAGAGCCGGGACAGGGTACAATCAGCCCCAGCATTTT. The V call is TRBV6-1, the J call TRBJ1-5; TRBD1 agrees at 9 bases. This CDR3 region has 15 residues. The germline CDR1 and CDR2 sequences are MNHNS and SASEGT. The ends lost 6 bases at V and 3 bases at J; junction bases unmatched: 6.

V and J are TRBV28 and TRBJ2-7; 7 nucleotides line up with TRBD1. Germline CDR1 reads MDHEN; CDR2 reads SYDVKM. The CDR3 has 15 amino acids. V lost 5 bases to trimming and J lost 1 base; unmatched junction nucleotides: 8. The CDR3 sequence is CASSPGTDASYEQYF. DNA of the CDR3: TGTGCCAGCAGTCCCGGGACAGACGCATCCTACGAGCAGTACTTC.

The CDR3 DNA reads as TGCAGCGTTGTGGGGGGGATAAACTATGGCTACACCTTC. It yields the protein CSVVGGINYGYTF. The chain is built from TRBV29-1 and TRBJ1-2; possibly TRBD1 for D (5 bases). Germline V gives CDR1 SQVTM, CDR2 ANQGSEA. V lost 4 bases and J lost 2, with 11 bases in between. The CDR3 consists of 13 residues.

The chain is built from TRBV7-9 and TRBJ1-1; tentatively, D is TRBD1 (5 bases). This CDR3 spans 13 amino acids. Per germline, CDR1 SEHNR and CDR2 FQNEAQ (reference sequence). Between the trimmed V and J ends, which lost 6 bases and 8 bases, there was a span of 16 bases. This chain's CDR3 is CASSSSGYIEAFF. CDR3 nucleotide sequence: TGTGCCAGCAGTTCTTCAGGGTATATCGAAGCTTTCTTT.

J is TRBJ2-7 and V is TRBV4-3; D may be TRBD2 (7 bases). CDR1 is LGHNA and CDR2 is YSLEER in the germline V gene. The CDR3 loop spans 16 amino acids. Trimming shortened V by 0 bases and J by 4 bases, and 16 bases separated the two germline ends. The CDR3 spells CASSQDRWGGGYEQYF. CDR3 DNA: TGCGCCAGCAGCCAAGATCGGTGGGGAGGGGGGTACGAGCAGTACTTC.

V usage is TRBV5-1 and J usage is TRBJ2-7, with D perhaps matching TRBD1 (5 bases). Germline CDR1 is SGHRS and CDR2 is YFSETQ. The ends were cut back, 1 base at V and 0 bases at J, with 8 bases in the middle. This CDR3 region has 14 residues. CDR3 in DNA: TGCGCCAGCAGCTTGTATCAGGGCTCCTACGAGCAGTACTTC. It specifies CASSLYQGSYEQYF.

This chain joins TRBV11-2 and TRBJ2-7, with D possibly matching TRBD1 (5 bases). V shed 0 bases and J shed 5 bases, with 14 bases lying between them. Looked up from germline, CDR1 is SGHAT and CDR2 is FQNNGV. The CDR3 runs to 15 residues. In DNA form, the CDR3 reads TGTGCCAGCAGCTTAGAAAGGGGCCGTCTTGACGAGCAGTACTTC. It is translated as CASSLERGRLDEQYF.

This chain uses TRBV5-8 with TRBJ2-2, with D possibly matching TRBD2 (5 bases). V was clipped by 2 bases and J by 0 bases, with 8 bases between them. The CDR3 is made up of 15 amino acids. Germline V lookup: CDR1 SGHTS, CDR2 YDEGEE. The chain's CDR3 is CASSLSGTNTGELFF. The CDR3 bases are TGTGCCAGCAGCTTATCGGGAACGAACACCGGGGAGCTGTTTTTT.

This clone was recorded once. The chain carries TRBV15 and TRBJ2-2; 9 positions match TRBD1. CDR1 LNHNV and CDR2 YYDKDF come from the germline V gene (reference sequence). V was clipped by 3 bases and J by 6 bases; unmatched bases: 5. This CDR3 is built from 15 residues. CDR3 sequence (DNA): TGTGCCACCAGCAGCCGGGACAGGGCGGCCGGGGAGCTGTTTTTT. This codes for CATSSRDRAAGELFF. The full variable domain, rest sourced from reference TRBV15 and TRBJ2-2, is DAMVIQNPRYQVTQFGKPVTLSCSQTLNHNVMYWYQQKSSQAPKLLFHYYDKDFNNEADTPDNFQSRRPNTSFCFLDIRSPGLGDTAMYLCATSSRDRAAGELFFGEGSRLTVL.

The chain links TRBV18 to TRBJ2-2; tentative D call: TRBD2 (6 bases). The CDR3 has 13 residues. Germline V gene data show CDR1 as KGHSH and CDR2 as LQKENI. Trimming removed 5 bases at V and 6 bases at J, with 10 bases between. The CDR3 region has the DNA TGTGCCAGCTCAAGTGGAGGGCCCGGGGAGCTGTTTTTT. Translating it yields CASSSGGPGELFF.

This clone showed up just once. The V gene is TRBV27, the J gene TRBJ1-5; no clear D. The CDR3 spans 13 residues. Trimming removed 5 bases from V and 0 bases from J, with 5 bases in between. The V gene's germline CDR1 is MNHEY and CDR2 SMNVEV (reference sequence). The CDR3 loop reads CASSANSNQPQHF. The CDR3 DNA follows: TGTGCCAGCAGTGCTAATAGCAATCAGCCCCAGCATTTT.

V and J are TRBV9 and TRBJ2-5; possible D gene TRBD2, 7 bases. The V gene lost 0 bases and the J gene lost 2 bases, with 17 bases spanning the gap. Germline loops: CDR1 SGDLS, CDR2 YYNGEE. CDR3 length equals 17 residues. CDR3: CASSVAGASGSQETQYF. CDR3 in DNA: TGTGCCAGCAGCGTAGCGGGGGCTAGCGGATCGCAAGAGACCCAGTACTTC.